Shown below are 19 T cell receptor beta chains from a single sample sequenced in a study of vaccination effects on CD4 cells after COVID-19 (dated by TCRdb to between 2021 and 2023). What these receptors recognize is not known. Library preparation employed the immunoSEQ multiplex PCR assay. TCRdb took this table from immuneACCESS and kept in-frame rearrangements with V and J called. Such tables lack part of the clones; where checked against another copy, unresolved V genes explain under half of the gap, and the rest is unexplained. This sample comprises approximately 28,000 clones, 75% to 90% of them detected only once. The ten largest make up around 5.9% of the sample. To identify antigen-specific CD4+ T cell clonotypes by their expansion, the ViraFEST assay first stimulated PBMC with viral peptide pools and then applied TCR sequencing. After more than nine days of culture, CD4+ T cells were isolated with the EasySep CD4+ T cell isolation kit. Participants received two doses of either the BNT162b2 or the mRNA-1273 mRNA SARS-CoV-2 vaccine.

The sequencing here drew on CD4+ T cells from PBMCs cultured with SARS-CoV-2 spike peptides, taken after COVID-19 vaccination. The intended sense of this specimen's cell subset or site label: SARS-CoV-2 spike overlapping peptide pool stimulation. Receptor source: a human donor who received a COVID-19 vaccine. Some clones in this sample may be carry-over from other donors' samples.

A single count supports this clone. The chain has TRBV5-1 and TRBJ2-7; a possible D gene is TRBD1 (5 bases). This CDR3 region has 14 residues. Germline CDR1 is SGHRS and CDR2 is YFSETQ. The V and J ends lost 1 base and 2 bases respectively, with 10 bases between them. The CDR3 coding sequence is TGCGCCAGCAGCTTGACAGGCGACGCCTACGAGCAGTACGTC. This translates into CASSLTGDAYEQYV.

The V call is TRBV5-1, the J call TRBJ2-3; 11 bases are shared with TRBD2. The ends lost 5 bases at V and 1 base at J; junction bases unmatched: 12. The CDR3 runs 18 residues. Germline V gives CDR1 SGHRS, CDR2 YFSETQ. The CDR3 nucleotides read TGCGCCAGCAGTCCACTAGCGGGGGCCTCCTTTGGCACAGATACGCAGTATTTT. Residues: CASSPLAGASFGTDTQYF.

The chain carries TRBV29-1 and TRBJ1-1; possible D gene TRBD1, 6 bases. V lost 7 bases and J 0 bases, leaving 24 bases between the germline ends. Germline V lookup: CDR1 SQVTM, CDR2 ANQGSEA. The CDR3 has 17 amino acids. The CDR3, as DNA: TGCAGCGCTCGGAACAGGGTTTATCCGTTTATGAACACTGAAGCTTTCTTT. Residues: CSARNRVYPFMNTEAFF.

This chain joins TRBV5-8 and TRBJ2-1, with 15 bases that match TRBD2. This CDR3 is 16 amino acids long. Germline V CDR1 and CDR2: SGHTS, YDEGEE. Trimming removed 7 bases from V and 10 bases from J; junction bases left unmatched: 12. CDR3 nucleotide sequence: TGTGCCAGCCCCCTCCCGCCGGGACTAGCGGGGGGCGAGCAGTTCTTC. This codes for CASPLPPGLAGGEQFF. Drawing the rest from reference TRBV5-8 and TRBJ2-1, the complete variable domain is EAGVTQSPTHLIKTRGQQATLRCSPISGHTSVYWYQQALGLGLQFLLWYDEGEERNRGNFPPRFSGRQFPNYSSELNVNALELEDSALYLCASPLPPGLAGGEQFFGPGTRLTVL.

The genes are TRBV4-2 and TRBJ1-2; TRBD1 agrees at 9 bases. Germline trimming cut 0 bases from V and 4 bases from J; bases unmatched to any gene: 12. The germline V gene encodes CDR1 LGHNA and CDR2 YNFKEQ. The CDR3 runs 18 residues. The CDR3 spells CASSQDPGQGHFAYGYTF. The CDR3 bases are TGTGCCAGCAGCCAAGACCCGGGACAGGGCCATTTTGCCTATGGCTACACCTTC.

The chain combines TRBV28 with TRBJ1-2, with D tentatively TRBD1 (5 bases). The V gene lost 7 bases and the J gene lost 6 bases, with 12 bases spanning the gap. This CDR3 is 12 amino acids long. Germline CDR1 is MDHEN and CDR2 is SYDVKM. CDR3 nucleotides: TGTGCCAGCAAAACGCAGGGAGATGGCTACACCTTC. Translating it yields CASKTQGDGYTF.

This clone has a single count. J is TRBJ2-5 and V is TRBV11-2; possible D gene TRBD2, 5 bases. This CDR3 contains 14 residues. Germline V gives CDR1 SGHAT, CDR2 FQNNGV. The V and J ends lost 1 base and 5 bases respectively, with 11 bases between them. The CDR3 sequence is CASSLVYRGETQYF. CDR3 bases: TGTGCCAGCAGCTTAGTGTACAGAGGGGAGACCCAGTACTTC.

The chain recombines TRBV5-6 with TRBJ2-3; D may match TRBD1 or TRBD2 (5 bases each). V shed 4 bases and J shed 5 bases, with 17 bases lying between them. Germline CDR1 is SGHDT and CDR2 is YYEEEE. CDR3 length: 15 amino acids. The CDR3 DNA reads TGTGCCAGCAGCGCCCTTCAAACGAGGGGAGATACGCAGTATTTT. This translates into CASSALQTRGDTQYF.

This clone was observed a single time. V usage is TRBV5-1 and J usage is TRBJ2-1; D is perhaps TRBD2 (6 bases). The germline CDR1 and CDR2 sequences are SGHRS and YFSETQ. The CDR3 covers 17 residues. Deletions cut 0 bases from V and 0 bases from J, with 13 bases between. The CDR3 is CASSLVVGGGSYNEQFF. CDR3 DNA: TGCGCCAGCAGCTTGGTAGTCGGGGGAGGCTCCTACAATGAGCAGTTCTTC. Supplemented by reference TRBV5-1 and TRBJ2-1, the full variable domain reads KAGVTQTPRYLIKTRGQQVTLSCSPISGHRSVSWYQQTPGQGLQFLFEYFSETQRNKGNFPGRFSGRQFSNSRSEMNVSTLELGDSALYLCASSLVVGGGSYNEQFFGPGTRLTVL.

V usage is TRBV15 and J usage is TRBJ2-7; unclear D gene. V lost 1 base and J lost 0, with 13 bases in between. The CDR3 has 16 amino acids. The germline V gene encodes CDR1 LNHNV and CDR2 YYDKDF (reference sequence). As DNA, the CDR3 is TGTGCCACCAGCAGAGCCCCGAAGTTAAGCTCCTACGAGCAGTACGTC. The encoded protein is CATSRAPKLSSYEQYV.

V and J are TRBV29-1 and TRBJ2-5; perhaps TRBD2 as D (5 bases). V lost 7 bases, J lost 2 bases, and 11 bases lay in between. The CDR3 loop spans 12 amino acids. The germline CDR1 and CDR2 sequences are SQVTM and ANQGSEA. For the CDR3, the DNA is TGCAGCGGGACTCAGGTACAAGAGACCCAGTACTTC. This sequence encodes CSGTQVQETQYF. The full variable domain, with the rest looked up from reference TRBV29-1 and TRBJ2-5, is SAVISQKPSRDICQRGTSLTIQCQVDSQVTMMFWYRQQPGQSLTLIATANQGSEATYESGFVIDKFPISRPNLTFSTLTVSNMSPEDSSIYLCSGTQVQETQYFGPGTRLLVL.

This chain connects TRBV28 to TRBJ2-4; perhaps TRBD2 as D (5 bases). This CDR3 contains 14 residues. The ends were cut back, 2 bases at V and 3 bases at J, with 8 bases in the middle. Per germline, CDR1 MDHEN and CDR2 SYDVKM. CDR3 sequence (DNA): TGTGCCAGCAGTTTAGAGGGAATCAAAAACATTCAGTACTTC. It is translated as CASSLEGIKNIQYF.

This clone is labeled medium-sized. The chain uses TRBV6-1 and TRBJ2-7; D is perhaps TRBD1 (5 bases). CDR3 length: 17 residues. V lost 1 base, J lost 0 bases, and 16 bases lay in between. CDR1 is MNHNS, CDR2 SASEGT, per germline. The CDR3 DNA sequence: TGTGCCAGCAGTGAAGGGGGTTGGGCAGGGTACTCCTACGAGCAGTACGTC. It translates to CASSEGGWAGYSYEQYV.

The rearrangement joins TRBV3-1 (or the pseudogene TRBV3-2) to TRBJ2-3; 15 nucleotides line up with TRBD2. Germline CDR1 is LGHDT and CDR2 is YNNKEL (reference sequence). V trimming: 5 bases; J trimming: 3 bases; junction bases outside the gene matches: 9. CDR3 size: 18 residues. As DNA, the CDR3 is TGTGCCAGCAGCAGGGAGGGACTAGCGGGGGGAGGGACAGATACGCAGTATTTT. Translating gives CASSREGLAGGGTDTQYF.

The chain recombines TRBV24-1 with TRBJ2-1, with D unresolved. Germline V CDR1 and CDR2: KGHDR, SFDVKD. This CDR3 spans 13 amino acids. V was clipped by 1 base and J by 8 bases, with 8 bases between them. CDR3 in amino acids: CATSDFMVHEQFF. The CDR3 DNA follows: TGTGCCACCAGTGATTTTATGGTACATGAGCAGTTCTTC.

The chain has TRBV12-3 or TRBV12-4 and TRBJ2-2; D gene unclear. CDR3 length: 12 amino acids. Trimming cost V 4 bases and J 5 bases, with 5 bases left between them. The CDR3 reads CASSSRTGELFF. CDR3 nucleotides: TGTGCCAGCAGTTCCAGGACCGGGGAGCTGTTTTTT.

The chain employs TRBV19 and TRBJ1-4, with D possibly TRBD1 on 6 matching bases. CDR1 and CDR2 from the germline V gene are LNHDA and SQIVND (reference sequence). The CDR3 extends over 15 amino acids. Trimming removed 4 bases from V and 4 bases from J, with 13 bases in between. CDR3 nucleotides: TGTGCCAGTAGTACGCACAGGGTCAATAATGAAAAACTGTTTTTT. It yields the protein CASSTHRVNNEKLFF.

The chain couples TRBV6-6 to TRBJ2-1, with D possibly TRBD2 on 6 matching bases. This CDR3 has 15 amino acids. CDR1 and CDR2 from the germline V gene are MNHNY and SVGAGI (reference sequence). Trimming left V 0 bases short and J 9 bases short, with 15 bases between. CDR3 residues: CASSYSSGQGGEQFF. CDR3 coding DNA: TGTGCCAGCAGTTACTCGAGTGGCCAGGGAGGTGAGCAGTTCTTC.

The chain is built from TRBV2 and TRBJ1-2, with D tentatively TRBD1 (6 bases). This CDR3 comprises 14 residues. The V end was cut by 7 bases, the J end by 8 bases, with 20 bases between. Looked up from germline, CDR1 is SNHLY and CDR2 is FYNNEI. CDR3 DNA sequence: TGTGCCAGCATTGGTAGGAGGCAGGGGCAAGGCTACACCTTC. It specifies CASIGRRQGQGYTF.